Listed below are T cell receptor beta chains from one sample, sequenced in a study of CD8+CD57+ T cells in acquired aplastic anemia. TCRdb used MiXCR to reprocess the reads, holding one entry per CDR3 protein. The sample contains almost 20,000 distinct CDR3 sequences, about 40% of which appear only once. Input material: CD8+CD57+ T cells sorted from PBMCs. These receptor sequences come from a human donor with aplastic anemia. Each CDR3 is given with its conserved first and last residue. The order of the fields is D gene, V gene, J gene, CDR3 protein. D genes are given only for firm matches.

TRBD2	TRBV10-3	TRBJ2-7	CAISVTSGRSSYEQYF
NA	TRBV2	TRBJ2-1	CASSAGSEQFF
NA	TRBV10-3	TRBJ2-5	CAISESTGGQETQYF
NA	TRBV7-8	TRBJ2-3	CASSFSPAPDTQYF
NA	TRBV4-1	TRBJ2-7	CASSQVRGYEQYF
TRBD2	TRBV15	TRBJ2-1	CATSRVAGAYDEQFF
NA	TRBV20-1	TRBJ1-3	CSGGSVSGNTIYF
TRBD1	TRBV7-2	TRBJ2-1	CASSQQGVSYNEQFF
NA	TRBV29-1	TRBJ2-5	CSVGRDGTLVSQYF
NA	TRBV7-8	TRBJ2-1	CASSLGVSSYDEQFF
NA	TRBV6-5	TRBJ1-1	CASSYSRGGNTEAFF
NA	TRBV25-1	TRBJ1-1	CASTSGQSDTEAFF
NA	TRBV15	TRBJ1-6	CATSRVAGEDSPLHF
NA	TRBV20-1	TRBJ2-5	CSARDPELASAREKETQYF
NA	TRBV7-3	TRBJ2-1	CASSPGGYNEQFF
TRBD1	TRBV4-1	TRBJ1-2	CASSQQDRGGYTF
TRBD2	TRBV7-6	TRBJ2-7	CASSSGLAGEQYF
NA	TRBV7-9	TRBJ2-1	CASSLSGSGYNEQFF
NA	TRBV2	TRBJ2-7	CASGLRTAVYF
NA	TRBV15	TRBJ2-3	CATSGRRGKDTQYF
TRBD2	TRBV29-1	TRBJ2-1	CSVVGLAGYNEQFF
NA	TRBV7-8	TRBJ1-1	CASSSLTYEAFF
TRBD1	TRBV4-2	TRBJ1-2	CASSQGLRGQGGYTF
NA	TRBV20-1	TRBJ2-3	CSARDGGGTDTQYF
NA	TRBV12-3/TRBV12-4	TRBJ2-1	CASGGSGGRGEQFF
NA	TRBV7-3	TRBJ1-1	CASSTPSTEAFF
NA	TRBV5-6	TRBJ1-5	CASSLSGASRPQHF
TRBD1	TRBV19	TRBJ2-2	CASSRQGRDGELFF
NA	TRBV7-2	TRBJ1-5	CASSSYSNQPQHF
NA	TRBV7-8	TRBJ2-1	CASSYDATLYNEQFF
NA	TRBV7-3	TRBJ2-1	CASSFSSYNEQFF
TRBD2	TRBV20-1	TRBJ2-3	CSARDPPASGRGDTQYF
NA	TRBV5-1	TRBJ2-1	CASSFSGRMNEQFF
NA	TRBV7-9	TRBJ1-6	CASSFPTEAKWSPLHF
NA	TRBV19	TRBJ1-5	CASSIIPGGSDNQPQHF
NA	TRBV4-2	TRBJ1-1	CASSQDSRGVPEAFF
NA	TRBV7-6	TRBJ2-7	CASSLGQVSYEQYF
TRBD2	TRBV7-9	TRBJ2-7	CASSLTGMETSGPYEQYF
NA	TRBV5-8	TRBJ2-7	CASSFGYSYEQYF
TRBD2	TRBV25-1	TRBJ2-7	CAREGLAGGQYF